Reported below is one TCR beta chain. This clonotype was found many times. Its antigen remains unidentified. No base qualities exist here, and no much larger clone lies one base off it. This specimen's time point label, per the study, means: sample taken at primary tumor resection. The donors were some 72 patients from the lung TRACERx cohort who had early-stage, untreated non-small cell lung cancer. TCR sequencing used whole RNA extracted from tumor and nontumor lung tissue, or from cryopreserved PBMC samples, without cell sorting. A patient was chosen for TCR sequencing only when enough RNA was available from at least two tumor regions. Before selection, tumor and adjacent nontumor lung specimens were reviewed by a lung pathologist. At the junction V is shortened by 3 bases and J by 4 bases, with 16 bases in between. CDR1 and CDR2, per the germline V gene, are SGDLS and YYNGEE. The CDR3 numbers 15 residues from cysteine through phenylalanine. Only CDR3 DNA is held: 45 bases, read in frame from base 1.

The data were obtained in a study of spatial heterogeneity in lung cancer (dated by TCRdb to about 2019). About the full investigation: Beta-chain transcripts were consistently detected in greater numbers than alpha-chain transcripts, which likely reflected higher beta-chain transcript abundance. In the raw uncorrected reads, each unique combination of TCR and UMI appeared more than ten times on average. In non-small cell lung cancer, the study quantitatively compared TCR alpha and beta repertoires across several tumor regions, matched nontumor lung, and blood. The study linked features of the TCR repertoire to counts of nonsynonymous mutations, which were determined by whole-exome sequencing of tumor tissue. Both alpha and beta chains were TCR-sequenced in samples taken at surgery, namely 220 tumor regions, around 64 matched nontumor lung samples and about 52 PBMC samples. Beyond this particular receptor, the publication reports: Confirming at a functional level the hypothesis that regional TCRs recognize regional mutations was considered to require additional single-cell paired TCR alpha and beta sequencing.

Library method: 5' RACE. Sequencing was performed on a NextSeq 500. The TCR library protocol attached a unique molecular identifier to each TCR cDNA molecule to allow correction of PCR and sequencing errors. The authors' pipeline ran thus. Decombinator tools were used for TCR identification, UMI-based error correction and CDR3 extraction. TCRs above a frequency of 2 per 1,000, corresponding to the top 1% of the tumor frequency distribution, were defined as expanded. Renyi diversity was computed with the R vegan package after each repertoire had been subsampled 100 times to 5,000 TCRs. To build CDR3 similarity networks, amino acid triplet string-kernel similarity was used, and CDR3s were connected when their pairwise similarity was above 0.82. The public sequencing data were trimmed at Q25 with fastp and processed into clonotypes with MiXCR by TCRdb, which kept only in-frame beta chains. Identical CDR3 protein sequences are pooled into one entry, listed with their most common genes and DNA. These V and J calls rely on TCRdb rather than the paper's analysis. The sample table holds 6,000 to 8,000 distinct CDR3 sequences, of which approximately 9.9% were seen once. Together, the top ten hold around 24% of the sample.

The receptor's source is a male donor with early-stage non-small cell lung cancer. This specimen was normal lung tissue next to the tumor, taken at surgery. This chain joins TRBV9 to TRBJ2-5; a confident D gene designation cannot be given. The encoded CDR3 is CASSASAGPPETQYF. DNA sequence: TGTGCCAGCAGCGCATCAGCCGGACCCCCAGAGACCCAGTACTTC.